Below are 8 T cell receptor beta chains sequenced from a single sample in a study of blood T cell repertoires in COVID-19. The data were produced by immunoSEQ multiplex PCR, yet TCRdb's version contains in-frame clones alone and is incomplete. The table records about 240,000 clones, approximately 80% of them present only once. Sequencing was carried out using peripheral blood. These TCRs come from a woman older than 75 with acute or convalescent COVID-19.

This chain connects TRBV28 to TRBJ1-4, with TRBD1 as a possible D gene (6 bases). The V end lost 2 bases, the J end lost 7 bases, and 11 bases lay between the germline ends. From germline, CDR1 is MDHEN and CDR2 SYDVKM. CDR3 length equals 14 residues. Here the CDR3 reads CASSLTGISEKLFF. As DNA, the CDR3 is TGTGCCAGCAGTTTAACAGGGATATCTGAAAAACTGTTTTTT. The variable domain in full, with the rest retrieved from reference TRBV28 and TRBJ1-4, is DVKVTQSSRYLVKRTGEKVFLECVQDMDHENMFWYRQDPGLGLRLIYFSYDVKMKEKGDIPEGYSVSREKKERFSLILESASTNQTSMYLCASSLTGISEKLFFGSGTQLSVL.

The chain couples TRBV5-6 to TRBJ1-5; 9 bases are a match to TRBD1. With 4 bases clipped from V and 4 bases from J, the junction kept 6 bases outside the gene matches. The germline V gene has CDR1 SGHDT and CDR2 YYEEEE. This CDR3 is built from 15 residues. The CDR3, as DNA: TGTGCCAGCAGCAAGGGACAGGGAAGTAATCAGCCCCAGCATTTT. Residues: CASSKGQGSNQPQHF.

The V call is TRBV7-2, the J call TRBJ2-3, with 15 bases that match TRBD2. V lost 6 bases, J lost 0 bases, and 7 bases stayed unmatched. CDR3 size: 18 residues. Germline V lookup: CDR1 SGHTA, CDR2 FQGNSA. The CDR3: CASSKGLAGGRSTDTQYF. CDR3 bases: TGTGCCAGCAGTAAGGGACTAGCGGGGGGCCGAAGCACAGATACGCAGTATTTT.

The chain employs TRBV5-8 and TRBJ1-6, with 10 bases lining up with TRBD1. Germline V gene sequence: CDR1 SGHTS, CDR2 YDEGEE. The CDR3 has 16 amino acids. V was clipped by 4 bases and J by 9 bases; unmatched bases: 10. CDR3 nucleotides: TGTGCCAGCAGCCCATCCGGGGACAGGGGCAGTTCACCCCTCCACTTT. Its translation: CASSPSGDRGSSPLHF.

The chain combines TRBV19 with TRBJ2-5, with 11 bases fitting TRBD2. The J segment lost 2 bases and the V segment lost 3 bases, leaving 5 bases of the junction unmatched. Germline V gene lookup returns CDR1 LNHDA and CDR2 SQIVND (reference sequence). The CDR3 has 16 residues. The CDR3 DNA sequence: TGTGCCAGTAGTATTCAGACTAGCGGGGCTCAAGAGACCCAGTACTTC. This sequence encodes CASSIQTSGAQETQYF. The whole variable domain, remainder taken from reference TRBV19 and TRBJ2-5, is DGGITQSPKYLFRKEGQNVTLSCEQNLNHDAMYWYRQDPGQGLRLIYYSQIVNDFQKGDIAEGYSVSREKKESFPLTVTSAQKNPTAFYLCASSIQTSGAQETQYFGPGTRLLVL.

The chain employs TRBV7-2 and TRBJ1-1, with D unresolved. Looked up from germline, CDR1 is SGHTA and CDR2 is FQGNSA. The germline V and J ends were trimmed by 4 bases and 4 bases, with 16 bases remaining between them. CDR3 length equals 15 residues. CDR3 amino acids: CASSSRSEAVTEAFF. The CDR3, as DNA: TGTGCCAGCAGCTCCAGGTCGGAGGCGGTCACTGAAGCTTTCTTT.

The gene calls are TRBV4-1 and TRBJ1-3; D call uncertain. CDR3 length: 14 amino acids. V lost 1 base to trimming and J lost 4 bases, with 8 bases between them. Germline CDR1 reads MGHRA; CDR2 reads YSYEKL. CDR3 in amino acids: CASSQGEAGNTIYF. CDR3 sequence (DNA): TGCGCCAGCAGCCAAGGTGAGGCGGGAAACACCATATATTTT.

The gene calls are TRBV5-1 and TRBJ1-1; 9 positions match TRBD1. The CDR3 is 14 residues long. Germline V lookup: CDR1 SGHRS, CDR2 YFSETQ. Trimming at V came to 0 bases and at J to 5 bases, leaving 2 bases not matched to a gene. CDR3 sequence: CASSLVGQGTEAFF. In DNA, the CDR3 is TGCGCCAGCAGCTTGGTAGGACAGGGGACTGAAGCTTTCTTT.